This entry lists 13 T cell receptor beta chains sequenced from one sample in a study of cytomegalovirus exposure and HLA in healthy donors. It was with 60 Vbeta and 13 Jbeta primers that the PCR ran. The table came from immunoSEQ multiplex PCR; TCRdb's copy has only in-frame clones and leaves some out. Of 160,000 or so clones in the sample, 70% to 85% were seen once. The sample consisted of PBMCs. The receptors shown here come from a man aged 35 to 55 in good health and CMV-seronegative.

The chain recombines TRBV19 with TRBJ1-4, with 9 nucleotides matching TRBD1. The trim removed 4 bases at V and 5 bases at J, leaving 8 bases unmatched. Germline lookup yields CDR1 LNHDA and CDR2 SQIVND (reference sequence). CDR3 length equals 16 residues. CDR3 bases: TGTGCCAGTAGTACAGGGTGGGACAGGGTAAATGAAAAACTGTTTTTT. It codes for CASSTGWDRVNEKLFF.

The chain is built from TRBV4-1 and TRBJ2-3; D may be TRBD1 (6 bases). From germline, CDR1 is MGHRA and CDR2 YSYEKL. Trimming shortened V by 2 bases and J by 2 bases, and 17 bases separated the two germline ends. This CDR3 is 17 amino acids long. The CDR3 sequence is CASSQLPEWGPTDTQYF. For the CDR3, the DNA is TGCGCCAGCAGCCAACTCCCGGAGTGGGGGCCCACAGATACGCAGTATTTT.

The chain employs TRBV5-4 and TRBJ2-7, with 8 nucleotides matching TRBD1. The CDR3 contains 15 residues. V lost 4 bases, J lost 0 bases, and 6 bases stayed unmatched. CDR1 is SGHNT and CDR2 is YYREEE in the germline V gene (reference sequence). The CDR3 sequence is CASSKQGVSSYEQYF. The CDR3 DNA sequence: TGTGCCAGCAGCAAACAGGGGGTTAGCTCCTACGAGCAGTACTTC.

The genes are TRBV25-1 and TRBJ2-3, with 9 bases fitting TRBD2. V trimming: 4 bases; J trimming: 3 bases; junction bases outside the gene matches: 8. CDR1 is MGHDK, CDR2 SYGVNS, per germline. The CDR3 length is 16 residues. The CDR3 spells CASSALMAGGTDTQYF. DNA of the CDR3: TGTGCCAGCAGTGCCCTCATGGCGGGAGGGACAGATACGCAGTATTTT.

This clone came up a few times. The chain employs TRBV9 and TRBJ1-5; a weak D match, TRBD1 (6 bases). Germline V lookup: CDR1 SGDLS, CDR2 YYNGEE. The germline V and J ends were trimmed by 3 bases and 5 bases, with 12 bases remaining between them. CDR3 length: 14 residues. The CDR3 region has the DNA TGTGCCAGCAGCGAACAGGGTTACGATCAGCCCCAGCATTTT. Encoded protein: CASSEQGYDQPQHF.

The CDR3, as DNA: TGTGCCAGCAGCGTAGCTAGGGTACGGGGCGAAGGAGGGTACGAGCAGTACTTC. Translated, it gives CASSVARVRGEGGYEQYF. J is TRBJ2-7 and V is TRBV9, with a weak D call TRBD2 (6 bases). Germline V CDR1 and CDR2: SGDLS, YYNGEE. The CDR3 is made up of 18 amino acids. Trimming left V 0 bases short and J 4 bases short, with 23 bases between. Variable domain in full (rest from reference TRBV9 and TRBJ2-7): DSGVTQTPKHLITATGQRVTLRCSPRSGDLSVYWYQQSLDQGLQFLIQYYNGEERAKGNILERFSAQQFPDLHSELNLSSLELGDSALYFCASSVARVRGEGGYEQYFGPGTRLTVT.

This chain uses TRBV4-1 with TRBJ2-7, with D possibly being TRBD2 (5 bases). Germline CDR1 is MGHRA and CDR2 is YSYEKL. The CDR3 is made up of 13 amino acids. V was pared by 1 base and J by 5 bases, with 9 bases between. The CDR3 bases are TGCGCCAGCAGCCAAGCGATCGGGAACGAGCAGTACTTC. Translation gives CASSQAIGNEQYF.

For this clone: At the DNA level, this CDR3 is encoded by other sequences in the same sample as well. The V and J genes are TRBV19 and TRBJ2-1, with 9 positions matching TRBD1. The J segment lost 4 bases and the V segment lost 5 bases, leaving 3 bases of the junction unmatched. CDR1 LNHDA and CDR2 SQIVND come from the germline V gene (reference sequence). The CDR3 is made up of 14 amino acids. The chain's CDR3 is CASSSDRGYNEQFF. CDR3 DNA sequence: TGTGCCAGTAGTTCGGACAGGGGTTACAATGAGCAGTTCTTC.

The rearrangement joins TRBV2 to TRBJ1-2, with 7 bases identical to TRBD1. CDR3 length: 14 amino acids. V lost 9 bases and J lost 8; bases outside the gene matches: 15. Germline V gene data show CDR1 as SNHLY and CDR2 as FYNNEI. As DNA, the CDR3 is TGTGCCAGAACAAGCCCAGACAGGGTGGAAGGCTACACCTTC. It codes for CARTSPDRVEGYTF. The full variable domain, in which reference TRBV2 and TRBJ1-2 provide the parts outside the CDR3, is EPEVTQTPSHQVTQMGQEVILRCVPISNHLYFYWYRQILGQKVEFLVSFYNNEISEKSEIFDDQFSVERPDGSNFTLKIRSTKLEDSAMYFCARTSPDRVEGYTFGSGTRLTVV.

The rearrangement joins TRBV27 to TRBJ2-5, with TRBD1 as a possible D gene (5 bases). The CDR3 totals 13 residues. Trimming pared 6 bases from V and 2 bases from J, leaving 10 bases between. Germline V gives CDR1 MNHEY, CDR2 SMNVEV (reference sequence). CDR3 DNA sequence: TGTGCCAGCAGCCAGACAGAACAAGAGACCCAGTACTTC. It translates to CASSQTEQETQYF.

This clone was recorded only once. The rearrangement uses TRBV6-1 and TRBJ2-7; D may be TRBD1 (5 bases). This CDR3 comprises 13 residues. Trimming cost V 1 base and J 4 bases, with 8 bases left between them. The germline gives CDR1 MNHNS, CDR2 SASEGT. In nucleotides, the CDR3 is TGTGCCAGCAGTGAAGGGGGCAGGTACGAGCAGTACTTC. It yields the protein CASSEGGRYEQYF.

J is TRBJ2-2 and V is TRBV14, with 10 bases lining up with TRBD2. V dropped 3 bases and J dropped 4; count of bases not matched to a gene: 2. The germline gives CDR1 SGHDN, CDR2 FVKESK. This CDR3 is 15 amino acids long. CDR3 sequence (DNA): TGTGCCAGCAGCCATCTAGCGGGGGTCACCGGGGAGCTGTTTTTT. It specifies CASSHLAGVTGELFF.

V and J are TRBV9 and TRBJ2-5, with D perhaps matching TRBD2 (7 bases). V lost 6 bases to trimming and J lost 2 bases, with 20 bases between them. Per the germline V gene, CDR1 is SGDLS and CDR2 is YYNGEE. The CDR3 has 16 residues. The CDR3, as DNA: TGTGCCAGCACCGGGGGGCTTGCTGGGGCTCAAGAGACCCAGTACTTC. Translation gives CASTGGLAGAQETQYF.